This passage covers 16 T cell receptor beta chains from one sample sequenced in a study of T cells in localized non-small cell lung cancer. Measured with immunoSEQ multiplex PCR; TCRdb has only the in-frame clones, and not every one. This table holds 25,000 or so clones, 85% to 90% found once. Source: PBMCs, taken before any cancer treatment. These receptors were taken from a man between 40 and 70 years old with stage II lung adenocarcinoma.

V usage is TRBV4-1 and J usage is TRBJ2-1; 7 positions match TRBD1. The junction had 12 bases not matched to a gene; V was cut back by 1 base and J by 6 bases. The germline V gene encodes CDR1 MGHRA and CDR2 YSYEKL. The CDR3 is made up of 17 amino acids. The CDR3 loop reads CASSQVPWQGEFNEQFF. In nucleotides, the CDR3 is TGCGCCAGCAGCCAAGTCCCCTGGCAGGGGGAATTCAATGAGCAGTTCTTC.

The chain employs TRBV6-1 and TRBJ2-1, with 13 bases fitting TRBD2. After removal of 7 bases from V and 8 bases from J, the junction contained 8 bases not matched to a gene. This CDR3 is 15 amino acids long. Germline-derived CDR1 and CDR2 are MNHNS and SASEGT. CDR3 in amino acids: CASMRTGTSGDEQFF. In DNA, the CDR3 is TGTGCCAGCATGAGAACCGGGACTAGCGGGGATGAGCAGTTCTTC.

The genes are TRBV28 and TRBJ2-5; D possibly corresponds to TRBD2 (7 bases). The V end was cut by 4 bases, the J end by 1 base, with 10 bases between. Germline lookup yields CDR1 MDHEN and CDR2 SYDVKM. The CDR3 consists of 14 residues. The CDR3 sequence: CASSWGGGQETQYF. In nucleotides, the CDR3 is TGTGCCAGCAGTTGGGGAGGGGGCCAAGAGACCCAGTACTTC.

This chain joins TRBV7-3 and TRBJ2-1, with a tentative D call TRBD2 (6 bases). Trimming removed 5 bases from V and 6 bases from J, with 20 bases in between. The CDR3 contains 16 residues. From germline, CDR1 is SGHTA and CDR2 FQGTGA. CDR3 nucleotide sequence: TGTGCCAGCAGCCTACTAAATGGGGGACTTTTCAATGAGCAGTTCTTC. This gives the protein CASSLLNGGLFNEQFF.

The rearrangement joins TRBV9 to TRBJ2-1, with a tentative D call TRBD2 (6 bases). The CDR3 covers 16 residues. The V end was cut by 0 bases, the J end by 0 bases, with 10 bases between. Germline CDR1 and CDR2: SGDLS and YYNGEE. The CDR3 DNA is TGTGCCAGCAGCGTAGGTGGGAGGAGCTCCTACAATGAGCAGTTCTTC. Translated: CASSVGGRSSYNEQFF.

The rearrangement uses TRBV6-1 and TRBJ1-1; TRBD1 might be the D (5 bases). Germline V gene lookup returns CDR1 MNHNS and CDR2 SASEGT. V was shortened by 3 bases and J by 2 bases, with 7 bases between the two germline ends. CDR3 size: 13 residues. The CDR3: CASSDRDNTEAFF. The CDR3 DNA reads TGTGCCAGCAGTGACCGGGACAACACTGAAGCTTTCTTT.

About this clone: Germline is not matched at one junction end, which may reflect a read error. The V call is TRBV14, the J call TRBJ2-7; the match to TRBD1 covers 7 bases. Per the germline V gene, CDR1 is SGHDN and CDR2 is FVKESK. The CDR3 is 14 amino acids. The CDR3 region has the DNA TGTGCCAGCAGCCAAGTAACAGGGGTCTACGAACAGTACTTC. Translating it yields CASSQVTGVYEQYF. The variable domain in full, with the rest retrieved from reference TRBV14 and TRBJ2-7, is EAGVTQFPSHSVIEKGQTVTLRCDPISGHDNLYWYRRVMGKEIKFLLHFVKESKQDESGMPNNRFLAERTGGTYSTLKVQPAELEDSGVYFCASSQVTGVYEQYFGPGTRLTVT.

The CDR3 nucleotides read TGTGCCAGCAGCATAAATGGAAACACCATATATTTT. Amino acid sequence: CASSINGNTIYF. This chain uses TRBV5-4 with TRBJ1-3; D remains ambiguous. V was clipped by 4 bases and J by 3 bases, with 5 bases between them. Germline-derived CDR1 and CDR2 are SGHNT and YYREEE (reference sequence). CDR3 length: 12 amino acids.

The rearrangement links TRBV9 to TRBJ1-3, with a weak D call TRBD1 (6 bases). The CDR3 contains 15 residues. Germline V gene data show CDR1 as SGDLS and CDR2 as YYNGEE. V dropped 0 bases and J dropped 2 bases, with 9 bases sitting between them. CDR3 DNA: TGTGCCAGCAGCGTAGGTGGGGGCCCTGGAAACACCATATATTTT. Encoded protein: CASSVGGGPGNTIYF.

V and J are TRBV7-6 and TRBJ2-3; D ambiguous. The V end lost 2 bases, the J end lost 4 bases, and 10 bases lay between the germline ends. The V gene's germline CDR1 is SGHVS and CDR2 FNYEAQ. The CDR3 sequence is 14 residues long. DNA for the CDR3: TGTGCCAGCAGCTTACGCGCAGGTTCAGATACGCAGTATTTT. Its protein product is CASSLRAGSDTQYF.

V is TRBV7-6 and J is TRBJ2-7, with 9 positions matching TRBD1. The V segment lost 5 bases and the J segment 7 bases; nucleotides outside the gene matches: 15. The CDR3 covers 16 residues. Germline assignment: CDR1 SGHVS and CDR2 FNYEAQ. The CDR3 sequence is CASSTRGQGTLGEQYF. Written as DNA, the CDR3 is TGTGCCAGCAGCACTAGAGGACAGGGGACACTTGGGGAGCAGTACTTC.

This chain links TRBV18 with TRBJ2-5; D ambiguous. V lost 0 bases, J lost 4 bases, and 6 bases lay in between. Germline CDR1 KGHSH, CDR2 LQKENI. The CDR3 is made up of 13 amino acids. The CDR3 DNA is TGTGCCAGCTCACCACCGGGCGCAGAGACCCAGTACTTC. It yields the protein CASSPPGAETQYF.

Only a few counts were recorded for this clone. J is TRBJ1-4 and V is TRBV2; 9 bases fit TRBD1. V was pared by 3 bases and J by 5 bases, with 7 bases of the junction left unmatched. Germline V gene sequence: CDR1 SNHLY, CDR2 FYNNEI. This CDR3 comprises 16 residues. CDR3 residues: CASSDSQGTGNEKLFF. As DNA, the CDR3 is TGTGCCAGCAGTGATTCCCAAGGGACAGGGAATGAAAAACTGTTTTTT. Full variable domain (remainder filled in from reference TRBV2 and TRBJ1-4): EPEVTQTPSHQVTQMGQEVILRCVPISNHLYFYWYRQILGQKVEFLVSFYNNEISEKSEIFDDQFSVERPDGSNFTLKIRSTKLEDSAMYFCASSDSQGTGNEKLFFGSGTQLSVL.

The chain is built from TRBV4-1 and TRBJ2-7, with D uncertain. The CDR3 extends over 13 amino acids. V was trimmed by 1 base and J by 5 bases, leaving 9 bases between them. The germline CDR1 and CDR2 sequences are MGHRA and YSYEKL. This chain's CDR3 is CASSQVIGHEQYF. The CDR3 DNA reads TGCGCCAGCAGCCAAGTGATAGGGCACGAGCAGTACTTC.

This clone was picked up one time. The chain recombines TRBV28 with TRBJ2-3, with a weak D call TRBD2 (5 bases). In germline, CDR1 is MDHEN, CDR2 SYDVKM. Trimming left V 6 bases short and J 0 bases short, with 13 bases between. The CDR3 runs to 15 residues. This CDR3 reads CASSLYGISTDTQYF. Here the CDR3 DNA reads TGTGCCAGCAGCCTCTACGGGATAAGCACAGATACGCAGTATTTT.

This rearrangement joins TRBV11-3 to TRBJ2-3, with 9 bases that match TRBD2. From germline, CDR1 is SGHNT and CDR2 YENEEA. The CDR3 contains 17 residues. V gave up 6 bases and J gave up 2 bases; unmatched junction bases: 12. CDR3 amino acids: CASRPPVAGVFTDTQYF. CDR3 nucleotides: TGTGCCAGCAGACCTCCGGTAGCGGGAGTATTCACAGATACGCAGTATTTT.